The rows below give T cell receptor beta chains drawn from one sample of a study of shared clonotypes between healthy human individuals. The protocol was immunoSEQ multiplex PCR, while the TCRdb copy is restricted to in-frame clones and leaves out a portion. The repertoire consists of about 2.4 million clones, with approximately 93% occurring once and the leading ten covering around 0.4%. The sequenced sample consisted of naive CD4+ T cells from PBMCs. The origin of the receptors is a man younger than 35 in good health. Some clones in this sample may be carry-over from other donors' samples. Both conserved end residues are part of each CDR3. D genes are given only for firm matches. Clone sizes are given selectively: once, few, many, or a class where the clone is expanded.

v_call	j_call	clone_size	d_call	cdr3_nt	cdr3_aa
TRBV5-4	TRBJ1-2	.	.	TGTGCCAGCAGCTTGCAGGGCTATGGCTACACCTTC	CASSLQGYGYTF
TRBV18	TRBJ1-1	.	TRBD1	TGTGCCAGCTCACCGCAACTGGGGACAGGGGTGAACACTGAAGCTTTCTTT	CASSPQLGTGVNTEAFF
TRBV28	TRBJ1-5	.	.	TGTGCCAGCAAACAGGGTTTTTTAAGCAATCAGCCCCAGCATTTT	CASKQGFLSNQPQHF
TRBV7-8	TRBJ1-4	.	.	TGTGCCAGCAGAAGTACCCCGGTTTCGGCTAATGAAAAACTGTTTTTT	CASRSTPVSANEKLFF
TRBV10-3	TRBJ2-3	.	TRBD2	TGTGCCATCAGGGGGACTAGCGGGGAGGGAGATACGCAGTATTTT	CAIRGTSGEGDTQYF
TRBV7-6	TRBJ2-1	.	.	TGTGCCAGCAGCTCTTTCGGTGGGACCTACAATGAGCAGTTCTTC	CASSSFGGTYNEQFF
TRBV28	TRBJ2-7	.	TRBD1	TGTGCCAGCAGTCCCCCACCGGCAGGGGGCGTTGAGCAGTACTTC	CASSPPPAGGVEQYF
TRBV7-2	TRBJ1-5	.	.	TGCGCCAGCAGCTTGACAGAACCCGGCCTCAATCAGCCCCAGCATTTT	CASSLTEPGLNQPQHF
TRBV15	TRBJ1-1	.	TRBD1	TGTGCCACCAGCAGAAGACAGGGGTTTACACTTTTGAACACTGAAGCTTTCTTT	CATSRRQGFTLLNTEAFF
TRBV18	TRBJ2-7	.	.	TGTGCCAGCTCACCATCCCAGGCCTACGAGCAGTACTTC	CASSPSQAYEQYF
TRBV2	TRBJ2-6	.	.	TGTGCCGTCAGACACCTCCAGATCTCCTCCTCTGGGGCCAACGTCCTGACTTTC	CAVRHLQISSSGANVLTF
TRBV4-3	TRBJ2-7	.	TRBD2	TGCGCCAGCAGCCAAGACCTCCTAGCGGGAGGGAGGCCGTACGAGCAGTACTTC	CASSQDLLAGGRPYEQYF
TRBV9	TRBJ2-7	.	.	TGTGCCAGCAGCGTAGAGTCCCGGGAAGGCTACGAGCAGTACTTC	CASSVESREGYEQYF
TRBV7-2	TRBJ2-7	once	.	TGTGCCAGCAGCTTAGCGGGGGCACAGCTCTCCTACGAGCAGTACTTC	CASSLAGAQLSYEQYF